The 27 T cell receptor beta chains listed next were all sequenced from one sample in a study of cytomegalovirus exposure and HLA in healthy donors. Primers included in the PCR were 60 Vbeta and 13 Jbeta primers. The table came from immunoSEQ multiplex PCR; TCRdb's copy has only in-frame clones and leaves some out. This sample has around 170,000 clones, with around 80% found just once. The sample comprised PBMCs. The source is a woman in her forties in good health and CMV-seronegative.

The CDR3 DNA reads as TGCAGCGTTGATTCAGGACATTCGAATGGCTACACCTTC. Its protein product is CSVDSGHSNGYTF. This chain links TRBV29-1 with TRBJ1-2, with a tentative D call TRBD1 (5 bases). Germline CDR1 and CDR2: SQVTM and ANQGSEA. V gave up 3 bases and J gave up 6 bases, with 14 bases separating them. The CDR3 contains 13 residues.

V usage is TRBV4-1 and J usage is TRBJ1-5; D is unclear. V lost 4 bases and J lost 0, with 10 bases in between. The CDR3 totals 15 residues. Germline-derived CDR1 and CDR2 are MGHRA and YSYEKL. The CDR3 protein is CASSPVADSNQPQHF. The CDR3 DNA follows: TGCGCCAGCAGCCCAGTCGCGGATAGCAATCAGCCCCAGCATTTT.

On this clone itself: A read error may produce the germline difference seen at one junction end. The chain combines TRBV10-1 with TRBJ2-3, with unresolved D. Looked up from germline, CDR1 is WNHNN and CDR2 is SYGVQD (reference sequence). The CDR3 extends over 13 amino acids. The CDR3 sequence: CASSKSRRDTQYF. The CDR3 DNA reads as TGCGCCAGCAGTAAGTCTAGGCGGGATACGCAGTATTTT.

The table lists this clone with a few counts. The chain couples TRBV27 to TRBJ1-6, with 7 bases fitting TRBD1. In germline, CDR1 is MNHEY, CDR2 SMNVEV (reference sequence). V dropped 9 bases and J dropped 7; count of bases not matched to a gene: 15. This CDR3 has 16 residues. The CDR3 is CASGRGQELKNSPLHF. The CDR3 bases are TGTGCCAGTGGAAGAGGACAGGAGTTGAAGAATTCACCCCTCCACTTT.

The chain employs TRBV6-1 and TRBJ1-3, with D possibly matching TRBD1 (6 bases). CDR3 length equals 13 residues. Germline CDR1 MNHNS, CDR2 SASEGT. Trimming took 10 bases from V and 3 from J, leaving 13 bases between them. CDR3 loop: CATRTVNGNTIYF. As DNA, the CDR3 is TGTGCCACCCGGACAGTAAATGGAAACACCATATATTTT.

The V call is TRBV7-9, the J call TRBJ2-7; 7 nucleotides line up with TRBD2. With V trimmed by 5 bases and J by 0 bases, 10 bases remained unmatched. The germline gives CDR1 SEHNR, CDR2 FQNEAQ (reference sequence). The CDR3 covers 16 residues. CDR3: CASSPPGGGASYEQYF. The CDR3 DNA follows: TGTGCCAGCAGCCCCCCAGGCGGGGGAGCCTCCTACGAGCAGTACTTC.

This chain connects TRBV5-1 to TRBJ1-2; a possible D gene is TRBD1 (5 bases). V lost 5 bases and J lost 4, with 18 bases in between. This CDR3 comprises 15 residues. Germline loops: CDR1 SGHRS, CDR2 YFSETQ. CDR3 residues: CASRSLAGNFYGYTF. The DNA for the CDR3 is TGCGCCAGCAGGTCCCTGGCAGGGAACTTCTATGGCTACACCTTC.

The V gene is TRBV9, the J gene TRBJ2-5; 9 positions match TRBD1. The assigned J gene may be wrong: the sequence end matches TRBJ2-7 better. The CDR3 runs 14 residues. Germline CDR1 is SGDLS and CDR2 is YYNGEE. In DNA, the CDR3 is TGTGCCAGCAGCGTAGGTGACAGGGGGTACGAGCAGTACTTC. It codes for CASSVGDRGYEQYF.

The CDR3 loop reads CASSDREINQPQHF. CDR3 in DNA: TGTGCCAGCAGCGACAGGGAGATCAATCAGCCCCAGCATTTT. The V gene is TRBV7-2, the J gene TRBJ1-5, with TRBD1 identical over 7 bases. CDR3 length: 14 amino acids. The V segment lost 5 bases and the J segment 3 bases; nucleotides outside the gene matches: 4. Germline lookup yields CDR1 SGHTA and CDR2 FQGNSA.

The rearrangement joins TRBV28 to TRBJ2-5, with 7 bases fitting TRBD2. V trimming: 6 bases; J trimming: 4 bases; junction bases outside the gene matches: 14. CDR3 length: 16 residues. CDR1 and CDR2 from the germline V gene are MDHEN and SYDVKM. The CDR3 region is CASRSLVRGGGETQYF. In DNA, the CDR3 is TGTGCCAGCAGATCCCTCGTCCGCGGGGGAGGAGAGACCCAGTACTTC.

The rearrangement links TRBV27 to TRBJ2-7; TRBD2 matches at 9 bases. Germline V gene data show CDR1 as MNHEY and CDR2 as SMNVEV (reference sequence). This CDR3 has 16 residues. V lost 3 bases, J lost 0 bases, and 6 bases stayed unmatched. The CDR3 sequence is CASSFQLAGSSYEQYF. CDR3 sequence (DNA): TGTGCCAGCAGTTTTCAACTAGCGGGTAGCTCCTACGAGCAGTACTTC.

The CDR3 is CASSWTGNYYEQYF. In DNA, the CDR3 is TGTGCCAGCAGCTGGACAGGGAATTACTACGAGCAGTACTTC. The genes are TRBV5-5 and TRBJ2-7; TRBD1 agrees at 8 bases. The CDR3 spans 14 residues. J was trimmed by 3 bases and V by 3 bases; bases with no gene match: 5. Germline V gene lookup returns CDR1 SGHKS and CDR2 YYEKEE (reference sequence).

The genes are TRBV6-1 and TRBJ2-5; 8 nucleotides align to TRBD1. CDR3 length equals 13 residues. Germline V gene sequence: CDR1 MNHNS, CDR2 SASEGT. Germline trimming cut 6 bases from V and 5 bases from J; bases unmatched to any gene: 5. The CDR3 region is CASRKTGAETQYF. The CDR3 DNA reads TGTGCCAGCAGGAAGACAGGGGCGGAGACCCAGTACTTC.

The rearrangement links TRBV28 to TRBJ1-2; 8 bases match TRBD1. The CDR3 sequence is 14 residues long. Germline-derived CDR1 and CDR2 are MDHEN and SYDVKM. V was pared by 1 base and J by 4 bases, with 2 bases of the junction left unmatched. This chain's CDR3 is CASSLLQGGYGYTF. CDR3 bases: TGTGCCAGCAGTTTATTACAGGGGGGCTATGGCTACACCTTC.

This clone came up once. This rearrangement joins TRBV9 to TRBJ2-3, with 7 bases aligning to TRBD2. Germline CDR1 and CDR2: SGDLS and YYNGEE. The junction had 2 bases not matched to a gene; V was cut back by 3 bases and J by 1 base. The CDR3 length is 14 residues. The CDR3, as DNA: TGTGCCAGCAGCGGAACTAGCGGCACAGATACGCAGTATTTT. Translated: CASSGTSGTDTQYF. Full variable domain (outside the CDR3, taken from reference TRBV9 and TRBJ2-3): DSGVTQTPKHLITATGQRVTLRCSPRSGDLSVYWYQQSLDQGLQFLIQYYNGEERAKGNILERFSAQQFPDLHSELNLSSLELGDSALYFCASSGTSGTDTQYFGPGTRLTVL.

In its sample, this clone was seen once. The gene calls are TRBV10-1 and TRBJ2-2; D ambiguous. Trimming shortened V by 1 base and J by 1 base, and 4 bases separated the two germline ends. CDR1 WNHNN and CDR2 SYGVQD come from the germline V gene (reference sequence). This CDR3 is 14 amino acids long. CDR3 DNA sequence: TGCGCCAGCAGTGAGTGGCAGAACACCGGGGAGCTGTTTTTT. This translates into CASSEWQNTGELFF.

This chain connects TRBV10-3 to TRBJ2-1, with 7 nucleotides matching TRBD1. J was trimmed by 4 bases and V by 3 bases; bases with no gene match: 6. There are 15 residues in the CDR3. Germline V lookup: CDR1 ENHRY, CDR2 SYGVKD. The CDR3 reads CAISEIGTAYNEQFF. In DNA form, the CDR3 reads TGTGCCATCAGTGAAATAGGGACAGCGTACAATGAGCAGTTCTTC.

The rearrangement uses TRBV19 and TRBJ1-5; D is uncertain. This CDR3 has 12 amino acids. V lost 6 bases to trimming and J lost 7 bases, with 10 bases between them. CDR1 and CDR2 (germline): LNHDA, SQIVND (reference sequence). The CDR3 DNA reads as TGTGCCAGTAGCCCAGAGGGACAGCCCCAGCATTTT. As protein: CASSPEGQPQHF.

The chain has TRBV20-1 and TRBJ2-5, with unresolved D. The germline V gene encodes CDR1 DFQATT and CDR2 SNEGSKA (reference sequence). The CDR3 extends over 10 amino acids. V was cut by 6 bases and J by 1 base, with 3 bases left in between. The CDR3 sequence: CSAAQETQYF. The CDR3 DNA is TGCAGTGCGGCCCAAGAGACCCAGTACTTC.

DNA of the CDR3: TGTGCCAGCAGCGCGGCAGCTACCTATAATTCACCCCTCCACTTT. This gives the protein CASSAAATYNSPLHF. The rearrangement links TRBV5-8 to TRBJ1-6, with D uncertain. CDR1 and CDR2 (germline): SGHTS, YDEGEE. V gave up 4 bases and J gave up 2 bases, with 10 bases separating them. The CDR3 spans 15 residues.

V gene TRBV19 combines with J gene TRBJ1-1, with D hard to call. This CDR3 has 13 amino acids. In germline, CDR1 is LNHDA, CDR2 SQIVND (reference sequence). The ends were cut back, 1 base at V and 11 bases at J, with 14 bases in the middle. The CDR3 bases are TGTGCCAGTAGTATAGCCGGGTCGTGGACTGCTTTCTTT. This encodes CASSIAGSWTAFF.

This clone occurred many times. The chain joins TRBV4-3 to TRBJ2-3; D remains ambiguous. The V end lost 0 bases, the J end lost 4 bases, and 11 bases lay between the germline ends. This CDR3 has 15 residues. The germline CDR1 and CDR2 sequences are LGHNA and YSLEER. CDR3 coding DNA: TGCGCCAGCAGCCAAGAAGAGCGATCCCCAGATACGCAGTATTTT. Translating it yields CASSQEERSPDTQYF.

This sequence joins TRBV5-4 and TRBJ2-7; D unclear. CDR1 and CDR2 from the germline V gene are SGHNT and YYREEE (reference sequence). The V end was cut by 0 bases, the J end by 2 bases, with 12 bases between. The CDR3 loop spans 15 amino acids. The CDR3, as DNA: TGTGCCAGCAGCTTGGCCGGTGTAGAAGCCTACGAGCAGTACTTC. Protein product: CASSLAGVEAYEQYF.

The rearrangement uses TRBV30 and TRBJ2-1, with 12 bases aligning to TRBD2. Germline assignment: CDR1 GTSNPN and CDR2 SVGIG (reference sequence). CDR3 size: 13 residues. The V gene end was trimmed by 6 bases and the J gene end by 6 bases; junction bases not matched to a gene: 3. CDR3 bases: TGTGCCTGCGGACTAGCGGGACTCAATGAGCAGTTCTTC. Its protein is CACGLAGLNEQFF.

The V call is TRBV7-9, the J call TRBJ2-7; D is perhaps TRBD1 (7 bases). Germline CDR1 and CDR2: SEHNR and FQNEAQ (reference sequence). The CDR3 consists of 14 residues. Trimming removed 5 bases at V and 4 bases at J, with 15 bases between. The CDR3 reads CASSRRGEAYEQYF. In DNA form, the CDR3 reads TGTGCCAGCAGCCGCAGGGGGGAGGCGTACGAGCAGTACTTC.

V is TRBV7-9 and J is TRBJ1-1; 9 bases line up with TRBD1. Trimming took 5 bases from V and 4 from J; bases not matched to a gene: 8. The CDR3 runs to 15 residues. Per germline, CDR1 SEHNR and CDR2 FQNEAQ (reference sequence). CDR3 nucleotides: TGTGCCAGCAGCCGATCCGGGACAGGGATCACTGAAGCTTTCTTT. Protein: CASSRSGTGITEAFF.

The chain has TRBV15 and TRBJ2-4; D is unclear. Trimming left V 0 bases short and J 0 bases short, with 9 bases between. The germline V gene has CDR1 LNHNV and CDR2 YYDKDF (reference sequence). The CDR3 sequence is 16 residues long. The CDR3 DNA is TGTGCCACCAGCAGAGACCCCTCCTCAGCCAAAAACATTCAGTACTTC. Encoded protein: CATSRDPSSAKNIQYF.